This T cell receptor beta chain was captured by sequencing in a study of CD8 T cells in Susac syndrome. About the study: Intravenous immunoglobulin alone or corticosteroids were being given to patients with Susac syndrome at blood draw, unless they were therapy-naive. Findings of the study overall: Total CD8+ and CD8+ TEMRA repertoires contained fewer than 20 and five Susac-specific public clones, respectively.

An input of 0.5 to 1 ug of RNA was subjected to reverse transcription using random hexamers. One entry per CDR3 protein results from TCRdb running MiXCR on the immunoSEQ multiplex PCR reads. The table has 95,000 to 150,000 distinct CDR3 sequences, around 94% seen once; the top ten hold 0.2% to 0.25%. The CDR3 consists of 14 residues. Losses at the gene ends were 6 bases for V and 3 bases for J; bases not matched to a gene: 6. Germline-derived CDR1 and CDR2 are MNHEY and SVGAGI. Details on this clonotype: What it binds is unknown.

The sequenced target, TCR beta, came from blood CD8+ and CD4+ T cells. This receptor was identified in a human donor with Susac syndrome. This chain connects TRBV6-5 to TRBJ1-2; TRBD1 agrees at 8 bases. The sequenced sample consisted of CD8+ T cells from PBMCs. CDR3 protein: CASRPGQAYYGYTF. For the CDR3, the DNA is TGTGCCAGCAGGCCGGGACAGGCCTACTATGGCTACACCTTC.